The 22 T cell receptor beta chains below all came from one sample that was sequenced in a study of CD8 T cells in Susac syndrome. When the RNA was reverse transcribed, random hexamers were used with an input of roughly 0.45 to 1 ug. TCRdb redid the calling of the immunoSEQ multiplex PCR reads with MiXCR, one entry per CDR3 protein. This table holds 150,000 to 200,000 distinct CDR3 sequences, approximately 93% found once. The material sequenced was CD4+ T cells from PBMCs. These receptors were collected from a human donor with multiple sclerosis.

The chain carries TRBV15 and TRBJ2-5; the D is unclear. The CDR3 has 12 residues. The V end was cut by 4 bases, the J end by 2 bases, with 5 bases between. Germline V gives CDR1 LNHNV, CDR2 YYDKDF (reference sequence). Here the CDR3 reads CATSTAQETQYF. The CDR3, as DNA: TGTGCCACCAGCACTGCGCAAGAGACCCAGTACTTC.

This chain joins TRBV27 and TRBJ1-6; 7 positions agree with TRBD1. Unmatched junction bases numbered 7, after V lost 4 bases and J lost 7 bases. The CDR3 contains 15 residues. CDR1 is MNHEY, CDR2 SMNVEV, per germline (reference sequence). For the CDR3, the DNA is TGTGCCAGCAGTTCAAGCCGACAGGGAAATTCACCCCTCCACTTT. Its protein is CASSSSRQGNSPLHF.

This chain joins TRBV6-2 or TRBV6-3 and TRBJ1-2; 8 nucleotides line up with TRBD1. Germline V gene lookup returns CDR1 MNHEY and CDR2 SVGEGT. This CDR3 contains 12 residues. The junction had 6 bases not matched to a gene; V was cut back by 8 bases and J by 7 bases. CDR3 in amino acids: CASFDRGGGYTF. As DNA, the CDR3 is TGTGCCAGCTTTGACAGGGGAGGTGGCTACACCTTC.

The chain uses TRBV15 and TRBJ1-5, with a possible D match to TRBD1 (5 bases). Germline assignment: CDR1 LNHNV and CDR2 YYDKDF (reference sequence). V lost 6 bases, J lost 5 bases, and 17 bases lay in between. The CDR3 covers 15 residues. This CDR3 reads CATRSGTLFYQPQHF. For the CDR3, the DNA is TGTGCCACCAGAAGCGGGACTCTCTTTTATCAGCCCCAGCATTTT.

CDR3 nucleotides: TGCGCCAGCAGCCTGACTAGCGGGAGAACGGAGACCCAGTACTTC. The encoded protein is CASSLTSGRTETQYF. V usage is TRBV5-1 and J usage is TRBJ2-5, with 12 bases that match TRBD2. CDR3 size: 15 residues. Losses at the gene ends were 4 bases for V and 5 bases for J; bases not matched to a gene: 6. CDR1 SGHRS and CDR2 YFSETQ come from the germline V gene.

The chain is built from TRBV5-1 and TRBJ2-1; the D gene is possibly TRBD2 (6 bases). CDR1 and CDR2 from the germline V gene are SGHRS and YFSETQ. CDR3 length equals 13 residues. V lost 0 bases to trimming and J lost 9 bases, with 10 bases between them. In DNA, the CDR3 is TGCGCCAGCAGCTTGGGGCTAGCGAGTGAGCAGTTCTTC. Translation: CASSLGLASEQFF.

CDR3 sequence (DNA): TGTGCCAGCAGCCTTTCCGACGGGGGGACCCAGTACTTC. Encoded protein: CASSLSDGGTQYF. The J gene is TRBJ2-5, the V gene TRBV6-2 or TRBV6-3; TRBD2 is a possible D gene (6 bases). The CDR3 covers 13 residues. The V and J ends lost 6 bases and 7 bases respectively, with 15 bases between them. The germline V gene encodes CDR1 MNHEY and CDR2 SVGEGT.

V and J are TRBV20-1 and TRBJ2-3; D possibly corresponds to TRBD2 (7 bases). V lost 5 bases and J 3 bases, leaving 18 bases between the germline ends. Germline lookup yields CDR1 DFQATT and CDR2 SNEGSKA (reference sequence). CDR3 size: 15 residues. The CDR3 sequence is CSAGGAQGPTDTQYF. The DNA of the CDR3 is TGCAGTGCTGGGGGGGCGCAGGGGCCGACAGATACGCAGTATTTT.

The V and J genes are TRBV3-1 and TRBJ2-7, with no clear D. The CDR3 runs 13 residues. V dropped 0 bases and J dropped 9 bases, with 12 bases sitting between them. Germline V lookup: CDR1 LGHDT, CDR2 YNNKEL (reference sequence). The DNA for the CDR3 is TGTGCCAGCAGCCAAGAATGGACCTCGGGGCAGTACTTC. Its protein is CASSQEWTSGQYF.

The chain joins TRBV2 to TRBJ2-5; the D gene is possibly TRBD2 (7 bases). This CDR3 region has 11 residues. CDR1 and CDR2 (germline): SNHLY, FYNNEI. Trimming removed 4 bases from V and 8 bases from J, with 8 bases in between. The CDR3 region has the DNA TGTGCCAGCAGTGGGGGGGGCACCCAGTACTTC. Translating gives CASSGGGTQYF.

The chain is built from TRBV28 and TRBJ2-7; 8 bases fit TRBD2. J gave up 5 bases and V 7 bases, and 10 bases lay outside the gene matches. The CDR3 has 14 amino acids. Germline CDR1 is MDHEN and CDR2 is SYDVKM. The chain's CDR3 is CASKASGPLNEQYF. CDR3 in DNA: TGTGCCAGCAAAGCTAGCGGGCCCCTGAACGAGCAGTACTTC.

The chain couples TRBV15 to TRBJ1-1, with TRBD1 matching over 9 bases. CDR1 and CDR2 from the germline V gene are LNHNV and YYDKDF (reference sequence). The CDR3 sequence is 14 residues long. The V segment lost 2 bases and the J segment 11 bases; nucleotides outside the gene matches: 9. In nucleotides, the CDR3 is TGTGCCACCAGCAGAACCCGGGGACAGGGTAGGGCTTTCTTT. Translating gives CATSRTRGQGRAFF.

The chain recombines TRBV6-5 with TRBJ2-7; 9 bases fit TRBD1. This CDR3 region has 14 residues. Germline values: CDR1 MNHEY, CDR2 SVGAGI. The V and J ends lost 6 bases and 6 bases, in that order; junction bases with no gene match: 9. As DNA, the CDR3 is TGTGCCAGCAGCCCGGGACAGGGTATATCCGAGCAGTACTTC. It yields the protein CASSPGQGISEQYF.

The chain employs TRBV2 and TRBJ1-1; weak D call: TRBD1 (5 bases). Germline V gene lookup returns CDR1 SNHLY and CDR2 FYNNEI. This CDR3 comprises 12 residues. Between the trimmed V and J ends, which lost 8 bases and 4 bases, there was a span of 11 bases. DNA for the CDR3: TGTGCCAGCCTCAGGGTACTCACTGAAGCTTTCTTT. It translates to CASLRVLTEAFF.

The chain employs TRBV12-3 or TRBV12-4 and TRBJ2-7; D uncertain. V shed 0 bases and J shed 2 bases, with 8 bases lying between them. CDR3 length: 14 amino acids. CDR3 nucleotides: TGTGCCAGCAGTTTAGCGGGAAGCACCTACGAGCAGTACTTC. The encoded protein is CASSLAGSTYEQYF.

The J gene is TRBJ2-1, the V gene TRBV29-1; D is ambiguous. Germline CDR1 is SQVTM and CDR2 is ANQGSEA. The V end was cut by 1 base, the J end by 0 bases, with 13 bases between. This CDR3 is 16 amino acids long. The CDR3 is CSVEGSRLSSYNEQFF. CDR3 nucleotide sequence: TGCAGCGTTGAAGGGTCCAGGTTGAGCTCCTACAATGAGCAGTTCTTC.

This chain uses TRBV30 with TRBJ1-1, with TRBD1 identical over 8 bases. The V and J ends lost 5 bases and 1 base, in that order; junction bases with no gene match: 0. Looked up from germline, CDR1 is GTSNPN and CDR2 is SVGIG (reference sequence). The CDR3 extends over 12 amino acids. CDR3 amino acids: CAWDRGNTEAFF. Written as DNA, the CDR3 is TGTGCCTGGGACAGGGGGAACACTGAAGCTTTCTTT.

The chain has TRBV27 and TRBJ1-4, with no clear D. This CDR3 is built from 12 residues. Trimming cost V 3 bases and J 10 bases, with 9 bases left between them. The germline gives CDR1 MNHEY, CDR2 SMNVEV (reference sequence). The CDR3 DNA reads TGTGCCAGCAGTTTCCTAGAGGGAAAACTGTTTTTT. It is translated as CASSFLEGKLFF.

V usage is TRBV18 and J usage is TRBJ2-1; 9 bases align to TRBD1. Per the germline V gene, CDR1 is KGHSH and CDR2 is LQKENI. V was pared by 3 bases and J by 6 bases, with 3 bases of the junction left unmatched. CDR3 length equals 14 residues. CDR3 sequence: CASSPGTGTNEQFF. CDR3 nucleotide sequence: TGTGCCAGCTCACCCGGGACAGGGACCAATGAGCAGTTCTTC.

The V and J genes are TRBV20-1 and TRBJ1-1; D is undetermined. Germline V lookup: CDR1 DFQATT, CDR2 SNEGSKA (reference sequence). V lost 6 bases, J lost 1 base, and 12 bases lay in between. The CDR3 length is 13 residues. CDR3 bases: TGCAGTGCCCACCCCGAGGCGAACACTGAAGCTTTCTTT. Translating it yields CSAHPEANTEAFF.

The chain uses TRBV12-3 or TRBV12-4 and TRBJ2-1; 9 nucleotides agree with TRBD2. The CDR3 loop spans 14 amino acids. The V and J ends lost 6 bases and 3 bases, in that order; junction bases with no gene match: 3. In nucleotides, the CDR3 is TGTGCCAGCAGCTTACTAGCGGGCTACAATGAGCAGTTCTTC. Its protein is CASSLLAGYNEQFF.

V gene TRBV15 combines with J gene TRBJ2-3; 7 nucleotides agree with TRBD2. V gave up 5 bases and J gave up 4 bases; unmatched junction bases: 15. This CDR3 region has 17 residues. Per germline, CDR1 LNHNV and CDR2 YYDKDF (reference sequence). The CDR3 DNA reads TGTGCCACCAGCGGGCAAGAAGCGGGGAAGGGACCAGATACGCAGTATTTT. This encodes CATSGQEAGKGPDTQYF.